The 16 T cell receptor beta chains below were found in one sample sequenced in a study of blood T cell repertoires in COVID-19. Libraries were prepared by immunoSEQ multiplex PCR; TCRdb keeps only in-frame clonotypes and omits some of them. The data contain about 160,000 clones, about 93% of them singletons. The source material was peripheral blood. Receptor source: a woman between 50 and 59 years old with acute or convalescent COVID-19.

In DNA form, the CDR3 reads TGTGCCAGCAGTGACCGGACAGGGGACACCTACGAGCAGTACTTC. This codes for CASSDRTGDTYEQYF. The chain combines TRBV6-1 with TRBJ2-7, with 9 bases aligning to TRBD1. CDR1 and CDR2 from the germline V gene are MNHNS and SASEGT. The CDR3 runs 15 residues. V dropped 3 bases and J dropped 2; count of bases not matched to a gene: 5.

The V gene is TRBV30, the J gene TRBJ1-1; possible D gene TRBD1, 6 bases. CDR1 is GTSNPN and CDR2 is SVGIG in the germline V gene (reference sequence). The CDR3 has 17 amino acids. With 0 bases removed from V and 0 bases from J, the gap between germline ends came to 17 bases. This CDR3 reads CAWSVPGVVGVNTEAFF. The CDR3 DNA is TGTGCCTGGAGTGTACCAGGGGTAGTTGGGGTGAACACTGAAGCTTTCTTT.

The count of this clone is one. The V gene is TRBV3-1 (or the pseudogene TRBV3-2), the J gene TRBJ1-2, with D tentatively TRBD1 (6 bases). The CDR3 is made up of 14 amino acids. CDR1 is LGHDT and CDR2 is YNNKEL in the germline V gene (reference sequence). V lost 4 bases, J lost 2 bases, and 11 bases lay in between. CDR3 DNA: TGTGCCAGCAGCCCTCTCGGACAGAACTATGGCTACACCTTC. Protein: CASSPLGQNYGYTF.

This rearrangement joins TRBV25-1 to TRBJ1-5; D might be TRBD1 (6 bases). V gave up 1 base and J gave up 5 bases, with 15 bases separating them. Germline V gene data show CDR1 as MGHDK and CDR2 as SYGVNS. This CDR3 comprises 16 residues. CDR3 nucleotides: TGTGCCAGCAGTGAATTCGACAGGTGGGGAGATCAGCCCCAGCATTTT. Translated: CASSEFDRWGDQPQHF.

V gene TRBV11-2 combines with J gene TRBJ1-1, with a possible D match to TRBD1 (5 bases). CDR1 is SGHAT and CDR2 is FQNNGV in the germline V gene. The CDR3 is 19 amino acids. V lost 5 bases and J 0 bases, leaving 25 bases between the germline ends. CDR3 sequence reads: CASSPTPGGHGEMNTEAFF. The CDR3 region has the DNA TGTGCCAGCAGCCCAACCCCGGGGGGTCACGGGGAGATGAACACTGAAGCTTTCTTT.

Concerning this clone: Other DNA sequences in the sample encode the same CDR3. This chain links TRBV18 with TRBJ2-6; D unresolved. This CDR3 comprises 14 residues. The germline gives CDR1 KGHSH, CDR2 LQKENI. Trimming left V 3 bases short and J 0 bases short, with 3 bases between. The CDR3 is CASSPSSGANVLTF. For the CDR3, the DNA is TGTGCCAGCTCACCTAGCTCTGGGGCCAACGTCCTGACTTTC.

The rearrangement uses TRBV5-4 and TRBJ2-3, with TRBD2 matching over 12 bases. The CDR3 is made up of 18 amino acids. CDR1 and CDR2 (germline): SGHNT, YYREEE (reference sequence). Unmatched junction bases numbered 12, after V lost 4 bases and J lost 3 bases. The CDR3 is CASSGRLAGEGRTDTQYF. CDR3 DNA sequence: TGTGCCAGCAGCGGGAGACTAGCGGGAGAGGGGAGGACAGATACGCAGTATTTT. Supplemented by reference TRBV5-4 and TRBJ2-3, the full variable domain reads ETGVTQSPTHLIKTRGQQVTLRCSSQSGHNTVSWYQQALGQGPQFIFQYYREEENGRGNFPPRFSGLQFPNYSSELNVNALELDDSALYLCASSGRLAGEGRTDTQYFGPGTRLTVL.

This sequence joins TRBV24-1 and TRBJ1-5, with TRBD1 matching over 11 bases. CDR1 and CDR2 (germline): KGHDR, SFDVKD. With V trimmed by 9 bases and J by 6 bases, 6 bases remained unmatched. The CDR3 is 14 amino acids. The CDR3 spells CATSGQGGFQPQHF. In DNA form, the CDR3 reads TGTGCCACCTCGGGACAGGGGGGATTTCAGCCCCAGCATTTT.

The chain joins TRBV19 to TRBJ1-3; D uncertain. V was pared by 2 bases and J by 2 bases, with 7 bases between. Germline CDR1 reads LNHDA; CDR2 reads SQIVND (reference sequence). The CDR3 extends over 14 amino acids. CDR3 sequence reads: CASSISGTGNTIYF. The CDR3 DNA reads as TGTGCCAGTAGTATATCGGGGACTGGAAACACCATATATTTT.

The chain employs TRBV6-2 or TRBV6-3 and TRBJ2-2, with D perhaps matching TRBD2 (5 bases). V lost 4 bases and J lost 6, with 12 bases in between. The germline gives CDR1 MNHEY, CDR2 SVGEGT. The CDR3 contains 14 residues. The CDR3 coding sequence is TGTGCCAGCAGTTCCGGACTTCTCTCCGGGGAGCTGTTTTTT. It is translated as CASSSGLLSGELFF.

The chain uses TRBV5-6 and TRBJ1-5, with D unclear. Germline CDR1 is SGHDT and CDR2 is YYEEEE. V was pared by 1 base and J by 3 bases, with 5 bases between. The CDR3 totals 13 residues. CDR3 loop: CASSLRANQPQHF. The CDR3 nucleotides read TGTGCCAGCAGCTTGAGAGCCAATCAGCCCCAGCATTTT.

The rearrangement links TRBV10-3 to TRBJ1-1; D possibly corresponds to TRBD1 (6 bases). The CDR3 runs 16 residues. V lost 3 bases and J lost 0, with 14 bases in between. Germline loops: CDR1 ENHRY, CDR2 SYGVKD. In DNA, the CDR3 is TGTGCCATCAGTGACCTCCCGACAGGCCTGAACACTGAAGCTTTCTTT. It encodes CAISDLPTGLNTEAFF.

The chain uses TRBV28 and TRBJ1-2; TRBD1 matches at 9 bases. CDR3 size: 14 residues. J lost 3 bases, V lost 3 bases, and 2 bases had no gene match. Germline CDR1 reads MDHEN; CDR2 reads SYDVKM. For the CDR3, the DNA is TGTGCCAGCAGTTTGGGGGACAGGGACTATGGCTACACCTTC. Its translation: CASSLGDRDYGYTF.

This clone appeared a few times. The CDR3 nucleotides are TGTGCCAGCAGCTTAGCCTCGAATCGGGCTAACTATGGCTACACCTTC. Protein sequence: CASSLASNRANYGYTF. The chain has TRBV7-2 and TRBJ1-2; D is uncertain. This CDR3 comprises 16 residues. The germline gives CDR1 SGHTA, CDR2 FQGNSA. Trimming pared 0 bases from V and 0 bases from J, leaving 11 bases between.

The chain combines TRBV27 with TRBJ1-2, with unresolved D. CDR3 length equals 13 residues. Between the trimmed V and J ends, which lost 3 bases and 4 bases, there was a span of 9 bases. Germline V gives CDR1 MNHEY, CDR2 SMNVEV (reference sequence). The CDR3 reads CASSFEGGYGYTF. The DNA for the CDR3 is TGTGCCAGCAGTTTCGAGGGAGGCTATGGCTACACCTTC.

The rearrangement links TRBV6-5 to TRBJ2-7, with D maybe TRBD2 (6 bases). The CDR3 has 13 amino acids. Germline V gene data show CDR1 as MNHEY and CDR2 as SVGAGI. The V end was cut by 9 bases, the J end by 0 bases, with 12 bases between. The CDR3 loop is CASGGAASYEQYF. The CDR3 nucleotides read TGTGCCAGTGGCGGGGCCGCCTCCTACGAGCAGTACTTC.